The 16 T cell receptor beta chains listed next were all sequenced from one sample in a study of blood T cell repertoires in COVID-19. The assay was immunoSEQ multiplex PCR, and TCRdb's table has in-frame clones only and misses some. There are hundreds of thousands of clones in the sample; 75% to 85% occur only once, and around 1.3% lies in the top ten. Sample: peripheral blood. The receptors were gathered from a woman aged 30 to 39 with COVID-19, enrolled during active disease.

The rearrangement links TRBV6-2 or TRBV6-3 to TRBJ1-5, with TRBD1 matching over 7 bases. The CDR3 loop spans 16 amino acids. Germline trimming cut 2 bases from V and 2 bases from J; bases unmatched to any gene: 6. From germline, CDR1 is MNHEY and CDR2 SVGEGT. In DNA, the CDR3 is TGTGCCAGCAGTTACGCATCCGGGACAGGCAATCAGCCCCAGCATTTT. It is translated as CASSYASGTGNQPQHF.

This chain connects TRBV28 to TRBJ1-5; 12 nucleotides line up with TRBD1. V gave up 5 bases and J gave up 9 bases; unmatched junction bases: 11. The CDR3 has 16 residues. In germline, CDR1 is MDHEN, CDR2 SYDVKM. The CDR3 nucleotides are TGTGCCAGCAGTACGCTGGGGACAGGGGGCGTCGGGCCCCAGCATTTT. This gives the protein CASSTLGTGGVGPQHF.

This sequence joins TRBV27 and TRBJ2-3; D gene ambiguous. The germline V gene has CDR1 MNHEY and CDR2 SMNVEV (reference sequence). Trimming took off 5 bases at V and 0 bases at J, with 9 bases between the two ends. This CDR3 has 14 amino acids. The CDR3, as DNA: TGTGCCAGCAGTCCGCTGACTAGCACAGATACGCAGTATTTT. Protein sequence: CASSPLTSTDTQYF.

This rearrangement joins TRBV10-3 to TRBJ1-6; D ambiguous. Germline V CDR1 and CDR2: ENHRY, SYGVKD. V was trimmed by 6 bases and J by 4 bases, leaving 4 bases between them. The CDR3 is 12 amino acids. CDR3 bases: TGTGCCATCAGCTTGTATAATTCACCCCTCCACTTT. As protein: CAISLYNSPLHF.

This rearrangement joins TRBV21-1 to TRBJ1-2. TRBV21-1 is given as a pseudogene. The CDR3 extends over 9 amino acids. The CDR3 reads CATSYGYTF. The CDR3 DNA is TGTGCCACGTCCTATGGCTACACCTTC.

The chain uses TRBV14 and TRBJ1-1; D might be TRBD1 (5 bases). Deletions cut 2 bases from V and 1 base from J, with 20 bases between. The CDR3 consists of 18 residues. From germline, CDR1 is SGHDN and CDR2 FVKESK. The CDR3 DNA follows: TGTGCCAGCAGCCAATCCGTCCCTCCTTGGGGGGAGAACACTGAAGCTTTCTTT. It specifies CASSQSVPPWGENTEAFF. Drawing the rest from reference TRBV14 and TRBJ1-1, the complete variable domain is EAGVTQFPSHSVIEKGQTVTLRCDPISGHDNLYWYRRVMGKEIKFLLHFVKESKQDESGMPNNRFLAERTGGTYSTLKVQPAELEDSGVYFCASSQSVPPWGENTEAFFGQGTRLTVV.

The CDR3, as DNA: TGTGCCAGCAGTTCATGGACAGGGGGCCGAACTGAAGCTTTCTTT. Protein product: CASSSWTGGRTEAFF. The chain links TRBV28 to TRBJ1-1; TRBD1 aligns across 11 bases. From germline, CDR1 is MDHEN and CDR2 SYDVKM. The CDR3 runs to 15 residues. The ends lost 4 bases at V and 5 bases at J; junction bases unmatched: 6.

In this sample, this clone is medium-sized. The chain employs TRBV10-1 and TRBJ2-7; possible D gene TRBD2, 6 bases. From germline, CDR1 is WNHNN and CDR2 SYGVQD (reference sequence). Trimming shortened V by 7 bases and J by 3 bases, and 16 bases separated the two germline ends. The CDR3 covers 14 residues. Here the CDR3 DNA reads TGCGCCAGCACCAAAGGGGACTGCTACTACGAGCAGTACTTC. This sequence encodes CASTKGDCYYEQYF.

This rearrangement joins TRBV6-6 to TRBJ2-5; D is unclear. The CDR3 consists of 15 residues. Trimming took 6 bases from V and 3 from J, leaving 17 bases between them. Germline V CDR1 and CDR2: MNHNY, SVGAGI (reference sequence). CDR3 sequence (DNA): TGTGCCAGCAGCCCCTTGTTAGTAGTGGAAGAGACCCAGTACTTC. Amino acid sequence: CASSPLLVVEETQYF.

The chain's CDR3 is CASSFGQITGELFF. CDR3 coding DNA: TGCGCCAGCAGCTTTGGACAGATCACCGGGGAGCTGTTTTTT. The chain employs TRBV5-1 and TRBJ2-2, with TRBD1 as a possible D gene (6 bases). This CDR3 contains 14 residues. Trimming stripped 2 bases from V and 4 bases from J, with 9 bases between. CDR1 and CDR2 (germline): SGHRS, YFSETQ. Supplemented by reference TRBV5-1 and TRBJ2-2, the full variable domain reads KAGVTQTPRYLIKTRGQQVTLSCSPISGHRSVSWYQQTPGQGLQFLFEYFSETQRNKGNFPGRFSGRQFSNSRSEMNVSTLELGDSALYLCASSFGQITGELFFGEGSRLTVL.

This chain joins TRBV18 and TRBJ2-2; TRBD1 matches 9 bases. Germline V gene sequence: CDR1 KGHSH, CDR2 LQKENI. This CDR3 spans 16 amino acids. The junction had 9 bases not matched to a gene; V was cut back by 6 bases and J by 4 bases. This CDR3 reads CASSLPGTGSTGELFF. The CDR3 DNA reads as TGTGCCAGCTCTCTCCCCGGGACAGGGAGCACCGGGGAGCTGTTTTTT.

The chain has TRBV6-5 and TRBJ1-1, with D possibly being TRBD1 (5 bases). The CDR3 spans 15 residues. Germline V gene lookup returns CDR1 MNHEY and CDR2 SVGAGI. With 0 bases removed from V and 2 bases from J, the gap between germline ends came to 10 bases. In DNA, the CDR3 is TGTGCCAGCAGTTACTCTGCCAGGGCAAACACTGAAGCTTTCTTT. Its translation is CASSYSARANTEAFF.

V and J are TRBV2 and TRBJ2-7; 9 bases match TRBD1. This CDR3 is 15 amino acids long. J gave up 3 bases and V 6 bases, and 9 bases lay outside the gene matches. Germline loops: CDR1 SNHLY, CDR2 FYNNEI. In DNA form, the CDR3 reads TGTGCCAGCAGCGCATGGACAGGGGCCGACTACGAGCAGTACTTC. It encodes CASSAWTGADYEQYF.

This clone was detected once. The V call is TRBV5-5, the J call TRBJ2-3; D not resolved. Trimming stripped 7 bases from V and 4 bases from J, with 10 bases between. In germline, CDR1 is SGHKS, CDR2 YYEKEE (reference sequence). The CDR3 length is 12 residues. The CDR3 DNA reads TGTGCCAGCGGCCTGTTACCAGATACGCAGTATTTT. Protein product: CASGLLPDTQYF.

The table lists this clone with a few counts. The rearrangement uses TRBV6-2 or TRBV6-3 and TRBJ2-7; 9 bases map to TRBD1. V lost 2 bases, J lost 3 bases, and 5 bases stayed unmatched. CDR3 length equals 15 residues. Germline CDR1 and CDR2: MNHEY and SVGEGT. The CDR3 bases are TGTGCCAGCAGTTACCGACAGGGGGGGAGCTACGAGCAGTACTTC. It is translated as CASSYRQGGSYEQYF.

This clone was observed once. The CDR3 spells CASRFRDRDSPEQYF. The CDR3 DNA follows: TGTGCCAGCAGATTCCGGGACAGGGATTCTCCCGAGCAGTACTTC. V usage is TRBV5-6 and J usage is TRBJ2-7; 9 bases line up with TRBD1. This CDR3 contains 15 residues. Germline trimming cut 5 bases from V and 6 bases from J; bases unmatched to any gene: 12. The germline gives CDR1 SGHDT, CDR2 YYEEEE.